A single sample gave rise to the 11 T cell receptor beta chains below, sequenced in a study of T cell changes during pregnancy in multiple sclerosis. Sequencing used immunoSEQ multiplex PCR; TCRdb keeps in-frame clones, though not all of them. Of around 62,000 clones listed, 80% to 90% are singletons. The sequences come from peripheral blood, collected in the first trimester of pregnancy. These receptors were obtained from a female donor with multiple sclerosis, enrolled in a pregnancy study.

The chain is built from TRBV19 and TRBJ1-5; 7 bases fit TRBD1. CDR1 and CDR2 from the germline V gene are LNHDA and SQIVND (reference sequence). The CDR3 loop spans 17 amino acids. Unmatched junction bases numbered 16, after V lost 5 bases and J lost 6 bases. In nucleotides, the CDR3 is TGTGCCAGTAGTTCCTGGGGGACAGTCCAGGGAATTCAGCCCCAGCATTTT. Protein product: CASSSWGTVQGIQPQHF. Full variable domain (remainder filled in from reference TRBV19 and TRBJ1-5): DGGITQSPKYLFRKEGQNVTLSCEQNLNHDAMYWYRQDPGQGLRLIYYSQIVNDFQKGDIAEGYSVSREKKESFPLTVTSAQKNPTAFYLCASSSWGTVQGIQPQHFGDGTRLSIL.

The CDR3 DNA follows: TGCGCCAGCAGCCAAAATCGACAGGGGCAGCATAATTCACCCCTCCACTTT. Translated: CASSQNRQGQHNSPLHF. The V and J genes are TRBV4-3 and TRBJ1-6; 8 bases match TRBD1. Germline-derived CDR1 and CDR2 are LGHNA and YSLEER. Germline trimming cut 2 bases from V and 5 bases from J; bases unmatched to any gene: 8. This CDR3 comprises 17 residues.

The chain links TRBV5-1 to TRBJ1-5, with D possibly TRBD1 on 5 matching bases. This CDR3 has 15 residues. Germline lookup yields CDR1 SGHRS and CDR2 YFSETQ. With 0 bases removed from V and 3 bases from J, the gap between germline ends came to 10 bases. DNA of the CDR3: TGCGCCAGCAGCTTGGGACAGTCCCCCAATCAGCCCCAGCATTTT. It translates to CASSLGQSPNQPQHF.

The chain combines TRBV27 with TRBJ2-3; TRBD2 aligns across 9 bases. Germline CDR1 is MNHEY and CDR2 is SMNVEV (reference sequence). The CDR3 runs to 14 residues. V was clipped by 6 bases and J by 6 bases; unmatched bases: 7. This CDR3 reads CASRRAGGLDTQYF. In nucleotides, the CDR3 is TGTGCCAGCAGACGGGCGGGAGGGCTGGATACGCAGTATTTT.

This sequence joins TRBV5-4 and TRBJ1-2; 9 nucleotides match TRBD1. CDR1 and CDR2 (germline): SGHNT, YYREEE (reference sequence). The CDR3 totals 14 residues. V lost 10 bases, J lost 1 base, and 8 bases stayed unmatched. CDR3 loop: CAGGTGLDNYGYTF. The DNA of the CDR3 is TGTGCCGGGGGGACAGGGTTGGATAACTATGGCTACACCTTC.

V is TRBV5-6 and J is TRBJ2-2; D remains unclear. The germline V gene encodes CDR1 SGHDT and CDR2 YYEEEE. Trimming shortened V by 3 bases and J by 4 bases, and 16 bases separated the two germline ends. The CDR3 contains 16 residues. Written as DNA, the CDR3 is TGTGCCAGCAGCTCCGCCCCCGGGTCGGGCACCGGGGAGCTGTTTTTT. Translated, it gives CASSSAPGSGTGELFF. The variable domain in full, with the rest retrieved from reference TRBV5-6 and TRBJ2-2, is DAGVTQSPTHLIKTRGQQVTLRCSPKSGHDTVSWYQQALGQGPQFIFQYYEEEERQRGNFPDRFSGHQFPNYSSELNVNALLLGDSALYLCASSSAPGSGTGELFFGEGSRLTVL.

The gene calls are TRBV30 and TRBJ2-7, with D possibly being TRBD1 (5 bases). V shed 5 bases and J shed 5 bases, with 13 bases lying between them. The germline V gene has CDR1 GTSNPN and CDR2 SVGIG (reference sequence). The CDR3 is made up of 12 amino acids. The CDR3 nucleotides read TGTGCCTGGGAACAAACAGGAAACGAGCAGTACTTC. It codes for CAWEQTGNEQYF.

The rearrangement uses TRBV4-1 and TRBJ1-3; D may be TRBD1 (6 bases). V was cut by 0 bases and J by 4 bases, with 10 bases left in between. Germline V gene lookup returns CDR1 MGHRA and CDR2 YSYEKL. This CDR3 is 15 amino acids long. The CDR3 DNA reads TGCGCCAGCAGCCAAGAGGGACATCTCGGAAACACCATATATTTT. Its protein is CASSQEGHLGNTIYF.

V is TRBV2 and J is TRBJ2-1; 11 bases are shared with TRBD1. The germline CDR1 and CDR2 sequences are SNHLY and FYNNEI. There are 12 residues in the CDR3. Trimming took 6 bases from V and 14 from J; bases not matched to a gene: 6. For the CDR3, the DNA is TGTGCCAGCAGAGGGGACAGGGGGAGTGAGTTCTTC. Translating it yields CASRGDRGSEFF.

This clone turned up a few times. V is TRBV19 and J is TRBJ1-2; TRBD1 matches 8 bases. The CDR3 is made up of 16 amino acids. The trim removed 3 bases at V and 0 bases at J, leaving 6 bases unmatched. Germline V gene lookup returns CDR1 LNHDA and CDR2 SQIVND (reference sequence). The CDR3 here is CASSIGTGLANYGYTF. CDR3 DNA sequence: TGTGCCAGTAGTATTGGGACAGGCCTAGCTAACTATGGCTACACCTTC.

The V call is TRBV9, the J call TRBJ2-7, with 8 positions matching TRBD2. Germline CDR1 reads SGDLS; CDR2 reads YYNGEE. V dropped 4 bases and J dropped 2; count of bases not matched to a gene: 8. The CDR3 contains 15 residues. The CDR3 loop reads CASSPGGDSAYEQYF. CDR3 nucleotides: TGTGCCAGCAGCCCGGGGGGGGACTCCGCCTACGAGCAGTACTTC.